The TCR beta chain described here comes from a study of blood T cell repertoires in COVID-19. From germline, CDR1 is ENHRY and CDR2 SYGVKD. CDR3 length equals 17 residues. V trimming: 2 bases; J trimming: 2 bases; junction bases outside the gene matches: 4. The data were produced by immunoSEQ multiplex PCR, yet TCRdb's version contains in-frame clones alone and is incomplete. The table has approximately 440,000 clones, roughly 87% seen once. The chain joins TRBV10-3 to TRBJ2-4; 12 bases align to TRBD1. Sequences were obtained from PBMCs or T cells enriched from blood (not recorded which). This TCR derives from a woman between 18 and 29 years old who had recovered from COVID-19. The CDR3 here is CAISEPGQGATKNIQYF. The CDR3 coding sequence is TGTGCCATCAGTGAGCCGGGACAGGGGGCGACCAAAAACATTCAGTACTTC.